This T cell receptor beta chain emerged from a study of control samples from healthy donors and cancer patients. V lost 3 bases, J lost 4 bases, and 15 bases lay in between. CDR1 is MGHDK and CDR2 is SYGVNS in the germline V gene. This CDR3 region has 15 residues. The assay was immunoSEQ multiplex PCR, and TCRdb's table has in-frame clones only and misses some. Here the sample spans some 78,000 clones, 70% to 90% being singletons. The TCR was taken from a woman aged 60 to 75 in good health. Sequencing input: blood. The chain has TRBV25-1 and TRBJ1-2, with D possibly being TRBD1 (5 bases). CDR3 residues: CASSDGGKGSYGYTF. The DNA of the CDR3 is TGTGCCAGCAGTGATGGGGGAAAGGGCAGCTATGGCTACACCTTC.